This TCR beta chain was found in a study of early T cells in non-severe SARS-CoV-2 infection. The wider study: Bulk RNA isolated from unsorted whole blood underwent sequencing; chains were not paired.

TCRdb recomputed calls from the 5' RACE reads with MiXCR, one row per CDR3 protein. The sample carries tens of thousands of distinct CDR3 sequences, 5.5% to 6.5% recorded once. Study results and limitations: Matching against VDJdb likely underestimated virus-specific expansions, favoring anti-spike CD8.

For this clonotype: Antigen: not known. A read error may be the cause here, since a much bigger clone is one base away.

The V and J ends lost 8 bases and 2 bases respectively, with 12 bases between them. From germline, CDR1 is SGDLS and CDR2 YYNGEE. The CDR3 runs to 13 residues. The chain employs TRBV9 and TRBJ2-3; D is ambiguous. Sequences were obtained from whole blood. The source of this sequence is an adult who was a healthcare worker with PCR-confirmed SARS-CoV-2 infection or an uninfected control (not recorded which). CDR3 in DNA: TGTGCCAGTACACTTAAAGCCACAGATACGCAGTATTTT. Translation gives CASTLKATDTQYF.